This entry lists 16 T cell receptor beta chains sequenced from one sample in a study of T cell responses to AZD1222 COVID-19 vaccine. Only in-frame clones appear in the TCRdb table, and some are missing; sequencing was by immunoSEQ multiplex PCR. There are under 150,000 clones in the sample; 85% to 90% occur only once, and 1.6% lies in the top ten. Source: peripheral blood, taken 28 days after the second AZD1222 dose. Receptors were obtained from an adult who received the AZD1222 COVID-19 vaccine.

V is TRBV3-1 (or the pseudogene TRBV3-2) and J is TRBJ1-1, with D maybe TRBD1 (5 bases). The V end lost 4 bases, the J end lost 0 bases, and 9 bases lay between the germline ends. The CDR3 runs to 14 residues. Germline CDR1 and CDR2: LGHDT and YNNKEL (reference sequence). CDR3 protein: CASSRMTVNTEAFF. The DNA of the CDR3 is TGTGCCAGCAGCCGGATGACAGTGAACACTGAAGCTTTCTTT.

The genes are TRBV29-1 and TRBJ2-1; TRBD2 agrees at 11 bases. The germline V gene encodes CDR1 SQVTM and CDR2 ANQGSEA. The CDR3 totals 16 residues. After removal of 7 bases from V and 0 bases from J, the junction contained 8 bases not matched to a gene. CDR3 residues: CSALGLAVRSYNEQFF. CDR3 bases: TGCAGCGCTTTGGGACTAGCGGTGCGCTCCTACAATGAGCAGTTCTTC.

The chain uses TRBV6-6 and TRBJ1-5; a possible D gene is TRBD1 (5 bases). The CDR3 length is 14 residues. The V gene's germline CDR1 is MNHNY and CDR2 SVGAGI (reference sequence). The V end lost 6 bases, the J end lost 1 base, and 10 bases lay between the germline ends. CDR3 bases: TGTGCCAGCAGGGGGACGGGCAGCAATCAGCCCCAGCATTTT. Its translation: CASRGTGSNQPQHF.

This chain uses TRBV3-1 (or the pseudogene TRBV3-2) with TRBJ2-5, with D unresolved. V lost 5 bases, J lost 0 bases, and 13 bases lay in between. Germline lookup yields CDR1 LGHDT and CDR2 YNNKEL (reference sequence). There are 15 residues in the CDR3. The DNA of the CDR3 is TGTGCCAGCAGCTACAACCCTGGCTACCAAGAGACCCAGTACTTC. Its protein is CASSYNPGYQETQYF.

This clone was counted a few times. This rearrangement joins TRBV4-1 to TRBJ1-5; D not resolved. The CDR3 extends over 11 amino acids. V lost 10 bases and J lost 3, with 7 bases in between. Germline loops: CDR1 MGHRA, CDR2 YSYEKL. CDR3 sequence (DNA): TGCGCCACGGGAGACAATCAGCCCCAGCATTTT. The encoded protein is CATGDNQPQHF.

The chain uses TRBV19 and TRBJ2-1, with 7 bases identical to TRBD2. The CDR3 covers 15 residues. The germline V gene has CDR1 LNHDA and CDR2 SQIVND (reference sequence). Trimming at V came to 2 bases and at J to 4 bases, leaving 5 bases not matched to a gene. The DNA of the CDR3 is TGTGCCAGTAGTATAAGGGCTAGCGGTTACAATGAGCAGTTCTTC. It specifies CASSIRASGYNEQFF.

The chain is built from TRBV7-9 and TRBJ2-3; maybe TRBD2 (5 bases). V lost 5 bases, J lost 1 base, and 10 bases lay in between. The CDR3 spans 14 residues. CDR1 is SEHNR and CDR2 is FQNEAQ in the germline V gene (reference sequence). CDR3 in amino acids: CASSGQRGTDTQYF. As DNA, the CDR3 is TGTGCCAGCAGCGGGCAGAGGGGCACAGATACGCAGTATTTT.

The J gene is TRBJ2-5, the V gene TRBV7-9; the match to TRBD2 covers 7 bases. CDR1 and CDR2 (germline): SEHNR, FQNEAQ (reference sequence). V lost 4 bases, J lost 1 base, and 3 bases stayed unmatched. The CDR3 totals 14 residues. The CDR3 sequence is CASSSGGPQETQYF. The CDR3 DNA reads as TGTGCCAGCAGCTCGGGAGGCCCCCAAGAGACCCAGTACTTC.

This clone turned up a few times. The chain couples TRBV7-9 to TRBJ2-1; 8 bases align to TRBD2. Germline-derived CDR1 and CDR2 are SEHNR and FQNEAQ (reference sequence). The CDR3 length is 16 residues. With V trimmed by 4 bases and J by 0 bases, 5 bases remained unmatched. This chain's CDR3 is CASSSQGLDSYNEQFF. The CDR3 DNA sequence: TGTGCCAGCAGCTCACAGGGACTAGACTCCTACAATGAGCAGTTCTTC.

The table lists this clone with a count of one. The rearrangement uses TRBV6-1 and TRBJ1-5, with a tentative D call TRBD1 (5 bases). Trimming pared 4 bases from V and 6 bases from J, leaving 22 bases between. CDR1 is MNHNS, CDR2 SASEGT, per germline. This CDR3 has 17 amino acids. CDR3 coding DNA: TGTGCCAGCAGTGGTGGTAGAGTCGGGGGATCAGGTCAGCCCCAGCATTTT. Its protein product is CASSGGRVGGSGQPQHF.

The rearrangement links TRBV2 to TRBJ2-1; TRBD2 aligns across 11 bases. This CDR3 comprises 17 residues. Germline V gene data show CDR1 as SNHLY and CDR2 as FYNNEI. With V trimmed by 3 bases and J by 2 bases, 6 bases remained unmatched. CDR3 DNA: TGTGCCAGCAGTGAGGACCTACTAGCGGGGGCCTACAATGAGCAGTTCTTC. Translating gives CASSEDLLAGAYNEQFF.

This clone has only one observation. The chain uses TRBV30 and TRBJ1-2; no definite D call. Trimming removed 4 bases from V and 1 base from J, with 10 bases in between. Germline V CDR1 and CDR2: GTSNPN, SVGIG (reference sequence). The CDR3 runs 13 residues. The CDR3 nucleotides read TGTGCCTGGAATCAGGAAATTAACTATGGCTACACCTTC. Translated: CAWNQEINYGYTF.

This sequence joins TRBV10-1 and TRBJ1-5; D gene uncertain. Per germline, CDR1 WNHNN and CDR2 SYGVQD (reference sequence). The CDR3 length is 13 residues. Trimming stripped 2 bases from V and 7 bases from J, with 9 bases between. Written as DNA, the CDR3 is TGCGCCAGCAGTGAGGTCCCGGGACAGCCCCAGCATTTT. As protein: CASSEVPGQPQHF.

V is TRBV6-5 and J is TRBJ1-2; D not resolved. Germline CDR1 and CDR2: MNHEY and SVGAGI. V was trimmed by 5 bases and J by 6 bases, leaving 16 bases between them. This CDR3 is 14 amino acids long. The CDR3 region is CASSPRVGIDGYTF. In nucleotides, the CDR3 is TGTGCCAGCAGTCCGCGGGTAGGGATAGATGGCTACACCTTC.

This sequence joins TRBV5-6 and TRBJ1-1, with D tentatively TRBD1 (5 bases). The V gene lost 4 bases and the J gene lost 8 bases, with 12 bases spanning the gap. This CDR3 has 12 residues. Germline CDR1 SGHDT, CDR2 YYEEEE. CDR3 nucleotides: TGTGCCAGCAGCCGTAGGGGTCCCGAAGCTTTCTTT. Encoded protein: CASSRRGPEAFF.

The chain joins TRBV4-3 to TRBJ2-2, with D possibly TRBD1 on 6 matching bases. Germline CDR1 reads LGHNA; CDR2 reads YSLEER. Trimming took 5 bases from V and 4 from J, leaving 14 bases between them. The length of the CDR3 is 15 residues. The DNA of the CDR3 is TGCGCCAGCAGCGAACGCAGGGGAGTCACCGGGGAGCTGTTTTTT. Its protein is CASSERRGVTGELFF.